This T cell receptor (beta chain) derives from a study of prognosis after radiotherapy for stage I lung cancer. Study overall: Oligometastatic NSCLC after surgical resection of the primary tumor was present in 4 or 5 patients, while newly diagnosed primary stage I lung tumors were present in fourteen. Following radiotherapy, a few patients went on to present distant metastases at a median of 7 months, and approximately 16 exhibited no significant progression. General study results and limits: Where distant metastases developed, patients had lower Shannon entropy after stereotactic body radiation therapy.

Multiplex PCR, run in two rounds, amplified TCR beta CDR3 from genomic DNA. Each TRBV and TRBJ gene had its own primer in the first PCR round. TCRdb fed the multiplex PCR reads into MiXCR, producing one record per CDR3 protein. The table has about 51,000 distinct CDR3 sequences, less than 35% seen once. The ends were cut back, 4 bases at V and 1 base at J, with 6 bases in the middle. This CDR3 comprises 12 residues. The germline V gene has CDR1 SQVTM and CDR2 ANQGSEA. This clonotype was recorded many times. Its antigen remains unidentified. This material consisted of PBMCs, taken before or after stereotactic body radiation therapy (not recorded which). This clonotype originated in a donor over 45 with non-small cell lung cancer. The chain combines TRBV29-1 with TRBJ2-3; D is uncertain. CDR3 sequence reads: CSVVPRTDTQYF. Written as DNA, the CDR3 is TGCAGCGTTGTTCCGCGCACAGATACGCAGTATTTT.